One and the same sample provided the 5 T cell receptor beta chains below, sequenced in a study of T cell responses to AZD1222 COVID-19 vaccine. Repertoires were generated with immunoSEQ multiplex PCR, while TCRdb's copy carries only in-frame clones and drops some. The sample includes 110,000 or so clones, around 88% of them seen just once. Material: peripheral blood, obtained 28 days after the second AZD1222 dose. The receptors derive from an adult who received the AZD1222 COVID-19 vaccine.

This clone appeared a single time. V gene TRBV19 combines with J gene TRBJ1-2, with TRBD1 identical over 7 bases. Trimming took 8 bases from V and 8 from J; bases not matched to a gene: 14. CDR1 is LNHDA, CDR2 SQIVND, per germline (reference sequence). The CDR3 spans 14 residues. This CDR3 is CASQSQGNSGGYTF. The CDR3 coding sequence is TGTGCCAGTCAATCACAGGGGAATTCGGGCGGCTACACCTTC.

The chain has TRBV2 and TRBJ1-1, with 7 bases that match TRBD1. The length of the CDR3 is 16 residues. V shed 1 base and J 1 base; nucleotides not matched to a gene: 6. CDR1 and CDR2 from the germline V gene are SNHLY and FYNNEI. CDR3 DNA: TGTGCCAGCAGTGAAGTCAGGGGGAAGGGGAACACTGAAGCTTTCTTT. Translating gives CASSEVRGKGNTEAFF.

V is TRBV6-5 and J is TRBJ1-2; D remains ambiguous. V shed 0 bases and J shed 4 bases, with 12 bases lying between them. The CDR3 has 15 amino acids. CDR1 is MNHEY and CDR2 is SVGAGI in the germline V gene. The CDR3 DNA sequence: TGTGCCAGCAGTTACTCGACGGTGTCTCCCTATGGCTACACCTTC. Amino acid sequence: CASSYSTVSPYGYTF.

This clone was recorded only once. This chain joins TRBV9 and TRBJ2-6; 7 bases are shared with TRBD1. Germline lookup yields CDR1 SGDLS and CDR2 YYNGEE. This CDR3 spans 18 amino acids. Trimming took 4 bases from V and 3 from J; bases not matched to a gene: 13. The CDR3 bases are TGTGCCAGCAGCCCCCAGACAGGGCTCCCGGATGGGGCCAACGTCCTGACTTTC. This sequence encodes CASSPQTGLPDGANVLTF.

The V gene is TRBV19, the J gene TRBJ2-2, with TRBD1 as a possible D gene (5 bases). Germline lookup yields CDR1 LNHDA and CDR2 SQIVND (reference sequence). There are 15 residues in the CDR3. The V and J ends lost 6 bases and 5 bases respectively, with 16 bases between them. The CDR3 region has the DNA TGTGCCAGTAGAAGGGGTTGGATCCGAACCGGGGAGCTGTTTTTT. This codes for CASRRGWIRTGELFF.